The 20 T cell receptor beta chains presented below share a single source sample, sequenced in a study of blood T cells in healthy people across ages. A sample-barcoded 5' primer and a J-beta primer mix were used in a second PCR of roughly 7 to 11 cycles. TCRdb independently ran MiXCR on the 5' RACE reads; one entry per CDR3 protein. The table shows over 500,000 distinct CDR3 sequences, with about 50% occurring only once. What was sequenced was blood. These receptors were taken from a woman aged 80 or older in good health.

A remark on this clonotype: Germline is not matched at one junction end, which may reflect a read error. The CDR3 is CASSLVAGSNYGYIF. As DNA, the CDR3 is TGTGCCAGCAGCTTGGTAGCAGGCTCTAACTATGGCTACATCTTC. This chain joins TRBV5-6 and TRBJ1-2; no clear D gene. The CDR3 totals 15 residues. CDR1 and CDR2 (germline): SGHDT, YYEEEE.

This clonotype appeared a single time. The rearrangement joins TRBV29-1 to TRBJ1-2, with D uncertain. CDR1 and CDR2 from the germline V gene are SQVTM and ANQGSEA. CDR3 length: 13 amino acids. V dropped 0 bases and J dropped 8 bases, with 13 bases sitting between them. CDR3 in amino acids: CSVEDQKSVGYTF. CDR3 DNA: TGCAGCGTTGAAGATCAAAAGAGTGTAGGCTACACCTTC.

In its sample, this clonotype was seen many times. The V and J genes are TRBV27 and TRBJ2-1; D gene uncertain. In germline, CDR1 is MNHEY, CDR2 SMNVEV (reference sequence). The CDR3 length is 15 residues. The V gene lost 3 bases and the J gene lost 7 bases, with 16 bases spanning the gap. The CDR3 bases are TGTGCCAGCAGTTTTTCCATAGGGTATACGAATGAGCAGTTCTTC. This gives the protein CASSFSIGYTNEQFF.

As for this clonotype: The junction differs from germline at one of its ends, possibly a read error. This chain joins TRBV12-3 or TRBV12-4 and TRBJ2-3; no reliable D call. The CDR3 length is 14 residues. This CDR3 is CANSVGGRTDTQYF. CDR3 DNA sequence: TGTGCCAACAGTGTGGGCGGAAGGACAGATACGCAGTATTTT.

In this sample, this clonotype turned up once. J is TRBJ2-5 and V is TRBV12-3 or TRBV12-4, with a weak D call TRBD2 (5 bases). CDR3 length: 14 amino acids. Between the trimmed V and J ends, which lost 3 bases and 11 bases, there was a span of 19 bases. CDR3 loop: CASSFSPGSGEQYF. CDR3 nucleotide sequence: TGTGCCAGCAGTTTTTCACCCGGGTCTGGGGAGCAGTACTTC.

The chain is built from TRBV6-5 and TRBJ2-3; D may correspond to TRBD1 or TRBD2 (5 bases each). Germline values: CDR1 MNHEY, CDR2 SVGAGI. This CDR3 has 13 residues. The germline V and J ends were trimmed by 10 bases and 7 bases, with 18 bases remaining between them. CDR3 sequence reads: CATKGRGDHTQYF. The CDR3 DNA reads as TGTGCCACGAAGGGACGTGGGGATCATACGCAGTATTTT.

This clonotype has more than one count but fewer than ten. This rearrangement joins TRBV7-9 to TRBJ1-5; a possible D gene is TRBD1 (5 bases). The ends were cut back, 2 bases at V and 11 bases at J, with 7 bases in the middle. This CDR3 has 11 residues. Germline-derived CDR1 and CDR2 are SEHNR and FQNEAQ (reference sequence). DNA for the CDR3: TGTGCCAGCAGCTTAACAGGCTCCCAGCATTTT. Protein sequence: CASSLTGSQHF. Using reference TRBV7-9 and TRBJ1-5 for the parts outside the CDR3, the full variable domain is DTGVSQNPRHKITKRGQNVTFRCDPISEHNRLYWYRQTLGQGPEFLTYFQNEAQLEKSRLLSDRFSAERPKGSFSTLEIQRTEQGDSAMYLCASSLTGSQHFGDGTRLSIL.

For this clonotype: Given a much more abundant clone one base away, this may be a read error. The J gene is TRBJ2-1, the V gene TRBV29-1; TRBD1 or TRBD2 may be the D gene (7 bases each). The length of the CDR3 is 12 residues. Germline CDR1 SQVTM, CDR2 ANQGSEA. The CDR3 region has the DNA TGCAACGGGGGGACAGTCTACAATGAGCAGTTCTTC. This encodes CNGGTVYNEQFF.

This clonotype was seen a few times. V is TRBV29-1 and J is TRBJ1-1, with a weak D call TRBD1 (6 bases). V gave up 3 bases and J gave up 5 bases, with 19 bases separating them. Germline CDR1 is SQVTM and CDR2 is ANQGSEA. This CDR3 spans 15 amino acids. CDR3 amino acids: CSVEGPWGAQTEAFF. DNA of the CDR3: TGCAGCGTTGAGGGCCCGTGGGGGGCTCAGACTGAAGCTTTCTTT.

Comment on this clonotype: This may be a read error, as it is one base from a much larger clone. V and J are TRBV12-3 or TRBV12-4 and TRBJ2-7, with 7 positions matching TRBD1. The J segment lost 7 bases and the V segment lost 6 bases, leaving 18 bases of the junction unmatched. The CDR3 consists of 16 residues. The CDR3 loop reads CASSKDRPITYNEQYF. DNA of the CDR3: TGTGCCAGCAGCAAGGACAGGCCAATAACCTACAATGAGCAGTACTTC.

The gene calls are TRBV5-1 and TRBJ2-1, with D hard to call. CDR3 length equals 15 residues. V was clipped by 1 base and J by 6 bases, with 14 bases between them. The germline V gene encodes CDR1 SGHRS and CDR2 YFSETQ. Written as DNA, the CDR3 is TGCGCCAGCAGCTTGTACGGGCAGGCTGGCAATGAGCAGTTCTTC. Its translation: CASSLYGQAGNEQFF. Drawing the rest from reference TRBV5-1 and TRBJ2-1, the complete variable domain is KAGVTQTPRYLIKTRGQQVTLSCSPISGHRSVSWYQQTPGQGLQFLFEYFSETQRNKGNFPGRFSGRQFSNSRSEMNVSTLELGDSALYLCASSLYGQAGNEQFFGPGTRLTVL.

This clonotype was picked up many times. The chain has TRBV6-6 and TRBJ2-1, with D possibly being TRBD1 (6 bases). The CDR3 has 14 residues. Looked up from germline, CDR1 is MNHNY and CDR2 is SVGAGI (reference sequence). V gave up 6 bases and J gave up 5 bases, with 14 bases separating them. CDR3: CASRKQGYDNEQFF. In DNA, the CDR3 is TGTGCCAGCAGAAAACAGGGCTACGACAATGAGCAGTTCTTC.

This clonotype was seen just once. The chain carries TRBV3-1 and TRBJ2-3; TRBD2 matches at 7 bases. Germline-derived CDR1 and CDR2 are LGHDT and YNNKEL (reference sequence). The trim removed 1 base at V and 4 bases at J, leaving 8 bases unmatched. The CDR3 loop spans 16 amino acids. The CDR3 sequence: CASSQVTGRESDTQYF. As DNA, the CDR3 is TGTGCCAGCAGCCAAGTCACTGGGCGGGAGTCAGATACGCAGTATTTT.

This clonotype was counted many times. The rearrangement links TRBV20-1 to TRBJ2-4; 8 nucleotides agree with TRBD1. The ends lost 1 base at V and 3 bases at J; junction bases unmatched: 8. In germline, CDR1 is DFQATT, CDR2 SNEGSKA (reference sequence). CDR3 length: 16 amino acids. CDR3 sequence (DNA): TGCAGTGCTAGAGGACCAGGGGGCAAGGGCAAAAACATTCAGTACTTC. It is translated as CSARGPGGKGKNIQYF.

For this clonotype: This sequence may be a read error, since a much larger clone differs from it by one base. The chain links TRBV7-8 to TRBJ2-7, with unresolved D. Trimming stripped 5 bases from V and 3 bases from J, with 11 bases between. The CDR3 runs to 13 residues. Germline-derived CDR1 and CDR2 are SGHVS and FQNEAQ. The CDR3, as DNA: TGTGCCAGCAGCAACCAGGTGGACTACGAGCAGTACTTC. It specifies CASSNQVDYEQYF.

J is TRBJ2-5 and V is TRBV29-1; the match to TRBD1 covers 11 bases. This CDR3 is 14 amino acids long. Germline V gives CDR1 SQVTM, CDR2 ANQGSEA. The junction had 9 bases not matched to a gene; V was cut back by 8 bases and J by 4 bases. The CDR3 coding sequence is TGCAGCCTCGGGGACAGGGGGAGTGGAGAGACCCAGTACTTC. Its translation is CSLGDRGSGETQYF.

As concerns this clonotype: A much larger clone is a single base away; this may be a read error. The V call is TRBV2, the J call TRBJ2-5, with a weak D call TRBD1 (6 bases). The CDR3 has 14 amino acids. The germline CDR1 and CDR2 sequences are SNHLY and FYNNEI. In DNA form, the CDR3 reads TGTACCAGCAGTCTAAGGACAGAACAAGAGACCCAGTACTTC. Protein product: CTSSLRTEQETQYF.

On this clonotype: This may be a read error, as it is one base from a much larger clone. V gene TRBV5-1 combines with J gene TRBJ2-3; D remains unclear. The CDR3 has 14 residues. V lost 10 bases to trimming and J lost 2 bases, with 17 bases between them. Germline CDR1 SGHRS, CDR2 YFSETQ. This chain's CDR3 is CAASLGPHTDTQYF. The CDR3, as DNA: TGCGCCGCTTCCCTGGGTCCTCACACAGATACGCAGTATTTT.

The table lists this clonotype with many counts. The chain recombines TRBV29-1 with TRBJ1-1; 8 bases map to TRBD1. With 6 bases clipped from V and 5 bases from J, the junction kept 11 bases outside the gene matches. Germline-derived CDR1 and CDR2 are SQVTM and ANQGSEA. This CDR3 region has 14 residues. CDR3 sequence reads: CSVRFSTGGTEAFF. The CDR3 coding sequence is TGCAGCGTCCGATTTTCCACAGGGGGGACTGAAGCTTTCTTT. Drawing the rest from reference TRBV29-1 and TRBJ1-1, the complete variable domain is SAVISQKPSRDICQRGTSLTIQCQVDSQVTMMFWYRQQPGQSLTLIATANQGSEATYESGFVIDKFPISRPNLTFSTLTVSNMSPEDSSIYLCSVRFSTGGTEAFFGQGTRLTVV.

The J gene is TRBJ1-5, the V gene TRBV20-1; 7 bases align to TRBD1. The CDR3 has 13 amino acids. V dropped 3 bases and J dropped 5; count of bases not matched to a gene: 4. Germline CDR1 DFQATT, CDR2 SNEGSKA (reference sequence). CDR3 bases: TGCAGTGCTAGCGGGACAGAGTATCAGCCCCAGCATTTT. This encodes CSASGTEYQPQHF.